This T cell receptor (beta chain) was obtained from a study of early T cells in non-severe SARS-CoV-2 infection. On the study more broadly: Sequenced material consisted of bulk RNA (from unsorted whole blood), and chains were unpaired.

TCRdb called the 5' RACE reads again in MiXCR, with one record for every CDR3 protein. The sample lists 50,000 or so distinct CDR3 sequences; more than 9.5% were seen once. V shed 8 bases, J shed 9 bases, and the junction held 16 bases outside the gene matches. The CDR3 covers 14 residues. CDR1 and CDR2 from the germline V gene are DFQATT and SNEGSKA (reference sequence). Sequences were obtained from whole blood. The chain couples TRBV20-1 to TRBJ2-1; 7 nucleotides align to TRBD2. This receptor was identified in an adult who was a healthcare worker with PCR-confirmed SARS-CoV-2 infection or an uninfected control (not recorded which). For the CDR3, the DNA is TGCAGTTGTCCCAAGTTGGGCGGGAGCGGTGAGCAGTTCTTC. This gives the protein CSCPKLGGSGEQFF.